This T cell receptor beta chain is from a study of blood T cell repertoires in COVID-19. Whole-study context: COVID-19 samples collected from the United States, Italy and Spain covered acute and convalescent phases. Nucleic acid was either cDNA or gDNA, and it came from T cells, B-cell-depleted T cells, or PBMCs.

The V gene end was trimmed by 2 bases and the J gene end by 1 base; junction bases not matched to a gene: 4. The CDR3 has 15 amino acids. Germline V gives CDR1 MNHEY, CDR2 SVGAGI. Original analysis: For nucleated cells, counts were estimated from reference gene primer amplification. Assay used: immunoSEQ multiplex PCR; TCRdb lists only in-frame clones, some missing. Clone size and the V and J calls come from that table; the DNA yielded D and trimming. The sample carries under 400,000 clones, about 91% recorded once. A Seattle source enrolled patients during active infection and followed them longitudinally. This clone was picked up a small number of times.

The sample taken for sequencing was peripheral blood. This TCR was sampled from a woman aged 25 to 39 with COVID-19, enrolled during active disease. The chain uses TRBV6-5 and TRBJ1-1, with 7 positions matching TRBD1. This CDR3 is CASSYQGGGNTEAFF. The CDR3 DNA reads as TGTGCCAGCAGTTACCAGGGGGGAGGGAACACTGAAGCTTTCTTT.